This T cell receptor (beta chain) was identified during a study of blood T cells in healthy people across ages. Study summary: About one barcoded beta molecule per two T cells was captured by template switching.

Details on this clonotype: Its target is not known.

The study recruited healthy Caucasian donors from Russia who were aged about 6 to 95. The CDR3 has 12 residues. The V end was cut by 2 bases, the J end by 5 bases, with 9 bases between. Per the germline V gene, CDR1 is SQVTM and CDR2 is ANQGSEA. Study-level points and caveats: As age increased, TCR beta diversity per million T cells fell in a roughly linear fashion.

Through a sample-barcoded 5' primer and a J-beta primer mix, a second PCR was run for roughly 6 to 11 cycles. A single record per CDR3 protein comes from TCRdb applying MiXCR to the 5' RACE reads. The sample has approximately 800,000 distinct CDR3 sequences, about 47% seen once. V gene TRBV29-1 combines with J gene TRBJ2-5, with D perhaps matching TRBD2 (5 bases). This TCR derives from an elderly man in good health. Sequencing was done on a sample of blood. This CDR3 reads CSVEPGTETQYF. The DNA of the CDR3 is TGCAGCGTTGAACCGGGAACGGAGACCCAGTACTTC.